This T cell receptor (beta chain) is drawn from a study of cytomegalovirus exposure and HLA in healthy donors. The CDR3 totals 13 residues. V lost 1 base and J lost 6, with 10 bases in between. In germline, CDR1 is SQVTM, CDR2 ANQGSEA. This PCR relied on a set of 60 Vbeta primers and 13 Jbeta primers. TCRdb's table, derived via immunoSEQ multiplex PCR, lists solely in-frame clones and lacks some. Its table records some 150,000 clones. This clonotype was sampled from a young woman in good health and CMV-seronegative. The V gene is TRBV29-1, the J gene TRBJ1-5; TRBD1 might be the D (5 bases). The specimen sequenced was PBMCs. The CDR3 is CSVEGQGGQPQHF. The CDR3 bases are TGCAGCGTTGAAGGGCAGGGAGGTCAGCCCCAGCATTTT.